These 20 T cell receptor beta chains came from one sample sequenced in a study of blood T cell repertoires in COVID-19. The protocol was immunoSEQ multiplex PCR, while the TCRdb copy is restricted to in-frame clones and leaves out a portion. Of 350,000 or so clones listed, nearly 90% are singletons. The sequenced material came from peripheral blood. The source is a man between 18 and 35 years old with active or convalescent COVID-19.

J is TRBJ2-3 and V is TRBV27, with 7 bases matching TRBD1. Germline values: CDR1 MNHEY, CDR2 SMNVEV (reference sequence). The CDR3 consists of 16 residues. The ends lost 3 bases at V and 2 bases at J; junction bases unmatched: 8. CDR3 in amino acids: CASSFADRRVTDTQYF. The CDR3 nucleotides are TGTGCCAGCAGTTTCGCGGACAGGCGGGTCACAGATACGCAGTATTTT.

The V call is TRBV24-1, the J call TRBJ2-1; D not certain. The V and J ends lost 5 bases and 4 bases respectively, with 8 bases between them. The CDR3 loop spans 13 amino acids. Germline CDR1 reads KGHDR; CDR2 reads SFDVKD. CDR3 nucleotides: TGTGCCACCAGTGGGCCCTTATACAATGAGCAGTTCTTC. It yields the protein CATSGPLYNEQFF.

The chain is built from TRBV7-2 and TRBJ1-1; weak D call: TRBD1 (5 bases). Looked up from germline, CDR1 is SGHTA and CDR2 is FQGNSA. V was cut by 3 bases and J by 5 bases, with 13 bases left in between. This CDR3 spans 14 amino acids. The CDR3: CASSLGLWKTEAFF. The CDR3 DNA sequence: TGTGCCAGCAGCTTGGGACTGTGGAAAACTGAAGCTTTCTTT. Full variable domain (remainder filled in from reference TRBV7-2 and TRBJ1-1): GAGVSQSPSNKVTEKGKDVELRCDPISGHTALYWYRQSLGQGLEFLIYFQGNSAPDKSGLPSDRFSAERTGGSVSTLTIQRTQQEDSAVYLCASSLGLWKTEAFFGQGTRLTVV.

As DNA, the CDR3 is TGTGCCAGTCGACAGGGAGTCTCTGGAAACACCATATATTTT. It translates to CASRQGVSGNTIYF. J is TRBJ1-3 and V is TRBV19; 7 nucleotides agree with TRBD1. Losses at the gene ends were 8 bases for V and 0 bases for J; bases not matched to a gene: 4. CDR1 LNHDA and CDR2 SQIVND come from the germline V gene (reference sequence). The CDR3 runs to 14 residues.

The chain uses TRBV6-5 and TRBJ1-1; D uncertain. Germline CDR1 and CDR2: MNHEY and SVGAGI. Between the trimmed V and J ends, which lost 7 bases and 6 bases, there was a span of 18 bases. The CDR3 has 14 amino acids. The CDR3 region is CASMIWLSRAEAFF. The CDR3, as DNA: TGTGCCAGCATGATATGGTTGAGTCGGGCTGAAGCTTTCTTT.

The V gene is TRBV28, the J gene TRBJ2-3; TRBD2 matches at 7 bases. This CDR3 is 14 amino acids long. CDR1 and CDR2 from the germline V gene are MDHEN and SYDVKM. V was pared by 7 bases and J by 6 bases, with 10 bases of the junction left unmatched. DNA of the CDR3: TGTGCCAGCATCCCTTCCGGGGGGACCGATACGCAGTATTTT. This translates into CASIPSGGTDTQYF.

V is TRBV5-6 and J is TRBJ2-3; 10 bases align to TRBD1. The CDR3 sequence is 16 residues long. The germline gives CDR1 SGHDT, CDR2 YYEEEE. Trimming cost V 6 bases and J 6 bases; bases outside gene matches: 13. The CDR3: CASTLLPGQGSDTQYF. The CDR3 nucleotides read TGTGCCAGCACCCTTTTGCCGGGACAGGGGAGCGATACGCAGTATTTT.

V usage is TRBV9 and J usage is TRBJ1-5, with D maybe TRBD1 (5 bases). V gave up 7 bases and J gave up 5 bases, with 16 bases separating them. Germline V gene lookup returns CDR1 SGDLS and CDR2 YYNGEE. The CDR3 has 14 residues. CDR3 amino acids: CASGQGAVDQPQHF. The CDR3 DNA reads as TGTGCCAGCGGACAAGGCGCGGTCGATCAGCCCCAGCATTTT.

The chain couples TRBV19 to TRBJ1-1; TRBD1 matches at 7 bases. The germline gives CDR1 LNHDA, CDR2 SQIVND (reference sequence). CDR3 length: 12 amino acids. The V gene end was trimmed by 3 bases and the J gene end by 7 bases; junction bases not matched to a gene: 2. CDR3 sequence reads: CASSIQGDEAFF. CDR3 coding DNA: TGTGCCAGTAGTATCCAGGGGGATGAAGCTTTCTTT.

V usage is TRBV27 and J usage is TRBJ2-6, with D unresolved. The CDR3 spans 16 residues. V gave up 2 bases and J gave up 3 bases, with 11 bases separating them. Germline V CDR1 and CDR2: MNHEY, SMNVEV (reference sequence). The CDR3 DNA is TGTGCCAGCAGTTTAAACAGACCCCTTGGGGCCAACGTCCTGACTTTC. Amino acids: CASSLNRPLGANVLTF. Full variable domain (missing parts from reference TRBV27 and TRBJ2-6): EAQVTQNPRYLITVTGKKLTVTCSQNMNHEYMSWYRQDPGLGLRQIYYSMNVEVTDKGDVPEGYKVSRKEKRNFPLILESPSPNQTSLYFCASSLNRPLGANVLTFGAGSRLTVL.

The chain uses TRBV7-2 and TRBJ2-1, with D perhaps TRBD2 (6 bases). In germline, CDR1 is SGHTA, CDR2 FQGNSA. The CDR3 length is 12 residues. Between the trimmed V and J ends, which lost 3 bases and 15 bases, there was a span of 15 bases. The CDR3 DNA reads TGTGCCAGCAGCTTTTGGGCAGGGAGGATGTTCTTC. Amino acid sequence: CASSFWAGRMFF.

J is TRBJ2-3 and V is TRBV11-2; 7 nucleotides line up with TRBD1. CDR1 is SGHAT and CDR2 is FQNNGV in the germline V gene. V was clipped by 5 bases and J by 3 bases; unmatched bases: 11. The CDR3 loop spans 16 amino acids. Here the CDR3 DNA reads TGTGCCAGCAGCATAAGACAGGGAACGTTGACAGATACGCAGTATTTT. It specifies CASSIRQGTLTDTQYF.

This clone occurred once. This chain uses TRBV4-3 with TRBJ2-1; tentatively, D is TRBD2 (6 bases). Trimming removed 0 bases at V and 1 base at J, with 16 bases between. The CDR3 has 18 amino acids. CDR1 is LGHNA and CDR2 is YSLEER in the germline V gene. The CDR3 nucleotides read TGCGCCAGCAGCCAAGATCCGGTAGCGGTGTCATCCTACAATGAGCAGTTCTTC. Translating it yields CASSQDPVAVSSYNEQFF.

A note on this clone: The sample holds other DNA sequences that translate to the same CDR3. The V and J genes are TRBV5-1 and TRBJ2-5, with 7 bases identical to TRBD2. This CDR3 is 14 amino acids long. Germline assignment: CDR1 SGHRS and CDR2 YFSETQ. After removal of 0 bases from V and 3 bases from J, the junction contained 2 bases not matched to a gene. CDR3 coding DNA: TGCGCCAGCAGCTTGGGGGGACTAAAAGAGACCCAGTACTTC. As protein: CASSLGGLKETQYF.

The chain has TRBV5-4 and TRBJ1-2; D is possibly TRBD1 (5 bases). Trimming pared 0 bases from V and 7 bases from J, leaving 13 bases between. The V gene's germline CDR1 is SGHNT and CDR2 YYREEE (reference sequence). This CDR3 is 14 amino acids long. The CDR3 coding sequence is TGTGCCAGCAGCTTGGCACAGGTTCTTCCTGGCTACACCTTC. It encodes CASSLAQVLPGYTF.

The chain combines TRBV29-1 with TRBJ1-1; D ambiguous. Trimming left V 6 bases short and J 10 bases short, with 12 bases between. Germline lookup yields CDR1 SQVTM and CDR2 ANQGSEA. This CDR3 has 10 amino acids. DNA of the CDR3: TGCAGCGTGGCACACGAACGAGCTTTCTTT. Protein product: CSVAHERAFF.

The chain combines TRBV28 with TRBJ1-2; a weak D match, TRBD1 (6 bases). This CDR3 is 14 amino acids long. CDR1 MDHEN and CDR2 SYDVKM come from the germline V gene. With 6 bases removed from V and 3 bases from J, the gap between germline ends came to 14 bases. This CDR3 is CASRVGGQYYGYTF. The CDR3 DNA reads TGTGCCAGCAGGGTGGGGGGGCAATACTATGGCTACACCTTC.

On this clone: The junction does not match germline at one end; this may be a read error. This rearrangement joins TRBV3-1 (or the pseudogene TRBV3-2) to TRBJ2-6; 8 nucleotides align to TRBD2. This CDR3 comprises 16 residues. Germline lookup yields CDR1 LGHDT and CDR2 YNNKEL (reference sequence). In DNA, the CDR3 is TGTGCCAGCAGGCAATCCGGGGGGGCTGGGGCCAACGTGCTGACTTTC. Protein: CASRQSGGAGANVLTF.

CDR3 DNA sequence: TGTGCCAGCAGCGCGGGGGGCCTAAAGAACTACGAGCAGTACTTC. Translated: CASSAGGLKNYEQYF. This rearrangement joins TRBV9 to TRBJ2-7; D is possibly TRBD2 (7 bases). CDR3 length: 15 amino acids. From germline, CDR1 is SGDLS and CDR2 YYNGEE. With 3 bases removed from V and 3 bases from J, the gap between germline ends came to 16 bases. The full variable domain, completed using reference TRBV9 and TRBJ2-7, is DSGVTQTPKHLITATGQRVTLRCSPRSGDLSVYWYQQSLDQGLQFLIQYYNGEERAKGNILERFSAQQFPDLHSELNLSSLELGDSALYFCASSAGGLKNYEQYFGPGTRLTVT.

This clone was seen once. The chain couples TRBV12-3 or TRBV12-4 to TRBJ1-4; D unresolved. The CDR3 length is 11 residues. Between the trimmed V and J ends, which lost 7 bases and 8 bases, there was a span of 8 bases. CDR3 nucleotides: TGTGCCAGCACGCGGAGGGAAAAACTGTTTTTT. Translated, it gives CASTRREKLFF.